The sequence of this TCR beta chain was determined in a study of OX40 agonist ivuxolimab in advanced cancers. This clone appeared a single time. Clones were read by immunoSEQ multiplex PCR, and TCRdb kept only the in-frame ones, dropping some. The sample shows just over 90,000 clones, around 94% of them seen only once. The V gene's germline CDR1 is LNHDA and CDR2 SQIVND (reference sequence). The CDR3 length is 14 residues. V was shortened by 3 bases and J by 4 bases, with 11 bases between the two germline ends. Blood specimens came from baseline, cycle 4 day 1, and cycle 7 day 1. The sequences come from CD4+ or CD8+ T cells sorted from blood, collected in a trial of the OX40 agonist ivuxolimab. The clonotype comes from an adult with an advanced solid tumor such as melanoma, head and neck, liver or kidney cancer. The rearrangement links TRBV19 to TRBJ2-3, with D hard to call. Written as DNA, the CDR3 is TGTGCCAGTAGTATTAAGGGTTGGGCAGATACGCAGTATTTT. Protein product: CASSIKGWADTQYF.